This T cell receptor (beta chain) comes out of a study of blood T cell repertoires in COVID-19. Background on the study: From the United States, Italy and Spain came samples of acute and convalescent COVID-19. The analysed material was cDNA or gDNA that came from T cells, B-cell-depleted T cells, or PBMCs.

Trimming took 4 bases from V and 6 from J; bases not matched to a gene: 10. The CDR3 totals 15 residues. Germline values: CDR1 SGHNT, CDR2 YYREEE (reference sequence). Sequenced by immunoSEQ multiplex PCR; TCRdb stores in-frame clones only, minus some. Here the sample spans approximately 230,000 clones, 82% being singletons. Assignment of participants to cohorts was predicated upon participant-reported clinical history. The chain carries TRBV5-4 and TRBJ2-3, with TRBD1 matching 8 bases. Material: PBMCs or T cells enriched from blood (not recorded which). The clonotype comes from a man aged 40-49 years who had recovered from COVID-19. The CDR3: CASSASGGGRDTQYF. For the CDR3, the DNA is TGTGCCAGCAGCGCATCAGGGGGCGGCCGGGATACGCAGTATTTT.